Shown below are 12 T cell receptor beta chains from a single sample sequenced in a study of blood T cell repertoires in COVID-19. Sequencing used immunoSEQ multiplex PCR; TCRdb keeps in-frame clones, though not all of them. The table records about 70,000 clones, about nine tenths of them present only once. Specimen: peripheral blood. The receptors here all came from a woman aged 18-29 years with acute or convalescent COVID-19.

The chain couples TRBV12-3 or TRBV12-4 to TRBJ2-7; D is unclear. The CDR3 totals 13 residues. The V gene lost 6 bases and the J gene lost 6 bases, with 15 bases spanning the gap. The chain's CDR3 is CASSTHGGSEQYF. In DNA, the CDR3 is TGTGCCAGCAGCACGCACGGCGGTTCCGAGCAGTACTTC.

The genes are TRBV7-9 and TRBJ2-3, with 8 bases lining up with TRBD2. This CDR3 has 15 amino acids. Looked up from germline, CDR1 is SEHNR and CDR2 is FQNEAQ (reference sequence). Unmatched junction bases numbered 2, after V lost 2 bases and J lost 1 base. The DNA for the CDR3 is TGTGCCAGCAGCTTAAAACTAGCGGGCACAGATACGCAGTATTTT. This codes for CASSLKLAGTDTQYF.

This rearrangement joins TRBV19 to TRBJ2-7; a possible D gene is TRBD1 (6 bases). This CDR3 contains 13 residues. V lost 1 base to trimming and J lost 6 bases, with 10 bases between them. CDR1 is LNHDA, CDR2 SQIVND, per germline (reference sequence). CDR3 nucleotide sequence: TGTGCCAGTAGTATAGCCAGGGGTGGCGAGCAGTACTTC. Amino acid sequence: CASSIARGGEQYF.

About this clone: At one boundary the junction diverges from the germline segment, which might be a read error. The CDR3 loop reads CASSLVLAGGPSIF. DNA for the CDR3: TGTGCCAGCAGCTTGGTTCTAGCGGGAGGGCCATCGATCTTC. This chain connects TRBV5-5 to TRBJ2-1; 12 bases are shared with TRBD2. The CDR3 is 14 residues long. CDR1 is SGHKS and CDR2 is YYEKEE in the germline V gene (reference sequence).

The genes are TRBV7-2 and TRBJ2-2, with TRBD2 matching 12 bases. The CDR3 loop spans 18 amino acids. V dropped 5 bases and J dropped 8; count of bases not matched to a gene: 15. Germline V lookup: CDR1 SGHTA, CDR2 FQGNSA. CDR3 nucleotide sequence: TGTGCCAGCAGCCCCGGGCTAGCGGGGGGGTCCTTGCCTGGGGAGCTGTTTTTT. This gives the protein CASSPGLAGGSLPGELFF.

The CDR3 DNA is TGTGCCTGGAGTGTACGGTGGGGGGGCAAGGACGAGCAGTTCTTC. Protein: CAWSVRWGGKDEQFF. The genes are TRBV30 and TRBJ2-1; D might be TRBD2 (7 bases). V lost 0 bases to trimming and J lost 10 bases, with 19 bases between them. Germline values: CDR1 GTSNPN, CDR2 SVGIG (reference sequence). The CDR3 is 15 residues long.

This clone has a handful of counts. This rearrangement joins TRBV7-2 to TRBJ1-1; 8 bases agree with TRBD1. CDR1 is SGHTA and CDR2 is FQGNSA in the germline V gene. V trimming: 0 bases; J trimming: 5 bases; junction bases outside the gene matches: 5. The CDR3 is made up of 15 amino acids. The CDR3 sequence is CASSLARRGRTEAFF. CDR3 in DNA: TGTGCCAGCAGCTTAGCGCGCAGGGGGCGGACTGAAGCTTTCTTT.

The V and J genes are TRBV9 and TRBJ2-1, with TRBD2 as a possible D gene (6 bases). Germline CDR1 and CDR2: SGDLS and YYNGEE. Between the trimmed V and J ends, which lost 0 bases and 9 bases, there was a span of 7 bases. This CDR3 is 12 amino acids long. CDR3 sequence reads: CASSVGGGEQFF. The DNA of the CDR3 is TGTGCCAGCAGCGTAGGGGGAGGTGAGCAGTTCTTC. Complete variable domain (other parts from reference TRBV9 and TRBJ2-1): DSGVTQTPKHLITATGQRVTLRCSPRSGDLSVYWYQQSLDQGLQFLIQYYNGEERAKGNILERFSAQQFPDLHSELNLSSLELGDSALYFCASSVGGGEQFFGPGTRLTVL.

This clone was recorded a few times. The chain recombines TRBV6-2 or TRBV6-3 with TRBJ2-7; TRBD1 might be the D (5 bases). Trimming stripped 0 bases from V and 0 bases from J, with 21 bases between. The CDR3 is made up of 19 amino acids. Germline V gene sequence: CDR1 MNHEY, CDR2 SVGEGT. The DNA of the CDR3 is TGTGCCAGCAGTTACTCATTCGGCGATCTCAGGGTGAGCTCCTACGAGCAGTACTTC. It is translated as CASSYSFGDLRVSSYEQYF.

The chain carries TRBV6-5 and TRBJ2-1; D is perhaps TRBD1 (7 bases). CDR3 size: 15 residues. The V gene's germline CDR1 is MNHEY and CDR2 SVGAGI. V gave up 6 bases and J gave up 2 bases, with 14 bases separating them. Here the CDR3 reads CASSGPGGTYNEQFF. CDR3 bases: TGTGCCAGCAGCGGCCCAGGGGGGACCTACAATGAGCAGTTCTTC.

V gene TRBV4-3 combines with J gene TRBJ1-4; 7 bases align to TRBD1. Unmatched junction bases numbered 12, after V lost 0 bases and J lost 2 bases. The CDR3 has 19 amino acids. Germline V gene sequence: CDR1 LGHNA, CDR2 YSLEER. The CDR3: CASSQDRSGGGGTNEKLFF. In DNA form, the CDR3 reads TGCGCCAGCAGCCAAGATCGTTCAGGGGGAGGCGGGACTAATGAAAAACTGTTTTTT.

This chain uses TRBV28 with TRBJ2-2, with 7 bases identical to TRBD2. The germline V gene encodes CDR1 MDHEN and CDR2 SYDVKM. After removal of 6 bases from V and 7 bases from J, the junction contained 11 bases not matched to a gene. This CDR3 has 15 residues. The CDR3 bases are TGTGCCAGCAGGTTTCGGGAGGTCTTAGTCGGGGAGCTGTTTTTT. This encodes CASRFREVLVGELFF.